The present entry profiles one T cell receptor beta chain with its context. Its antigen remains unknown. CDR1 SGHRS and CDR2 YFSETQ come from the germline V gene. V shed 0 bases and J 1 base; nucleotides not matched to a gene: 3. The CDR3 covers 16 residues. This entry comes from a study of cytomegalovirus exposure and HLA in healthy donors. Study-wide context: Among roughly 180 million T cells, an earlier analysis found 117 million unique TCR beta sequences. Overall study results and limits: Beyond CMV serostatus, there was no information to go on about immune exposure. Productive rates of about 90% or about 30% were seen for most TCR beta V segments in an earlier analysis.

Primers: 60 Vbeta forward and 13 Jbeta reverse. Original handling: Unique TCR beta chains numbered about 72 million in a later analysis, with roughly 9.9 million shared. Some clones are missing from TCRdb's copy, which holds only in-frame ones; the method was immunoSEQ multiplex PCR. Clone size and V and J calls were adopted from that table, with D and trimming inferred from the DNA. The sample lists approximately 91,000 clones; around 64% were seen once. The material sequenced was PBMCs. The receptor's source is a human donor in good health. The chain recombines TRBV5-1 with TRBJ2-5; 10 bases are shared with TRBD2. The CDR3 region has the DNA TGCGCCAGCAGCTTGGGACTAGCGGGCACCCAAGAGACCCAGTACTTC. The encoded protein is CASSLGLAGTQETQYF.